A selection of T cell receptor beta chains follows, all from one sample in a study of blood T cell repertoires in COVID-19. The method was immunoSEQ multiplex PCR; TCRdb's version includes in-frame clones alone and lacks a portion of them. The sample consists of some 700,000 clones, about nine tenths of them appearing once. Sequencing input: peripheral blood. These receptors all come from a young woman with acute or convalescent COVID-19. Each CDR3 is given with its conserved first and last residue. A D gene is named only where the DNA matches it firmly. Expanded clones get a size class; other rows say once, few or many, or leave the size out.

D | size | J | V | DNA | CDR3
TRBD2 | . | TRBJ2-1 | TRBV5-1 | TGCGCCAGCAGCTTAACTAGCGGGCCCTTTAATGAGCAGTTCTTC | CASSLTSGPFNEQFF
TRBD1 | . | TRBJ1-2 | TRBV6-6 | TGTGCCAGCAGCTCCGGGACAGGGGGCTATGGCTACACCTTC | CASSSGTGGYGYTF
TRBD1 | . | TRBJ1-1 | TRBV28 | TGTGCCAGCAGGGGACAGGGGTACACTGAAGCTTTCTTT | CASRGQGYTEAFF
. | . | TRBJ1-2 | TRBV27 | TGTGCCAGCAGTTTATCGTTCGACACCATATCCGCTAACTATGGCTACACCTTC | CASSLSFDTISANYGYTF
. | . | TRBJ2-1 | TRBV9 | TGTGCCAGCAGCGTAGCTACGGGGATTGGGATTGAGCAGTTCTTC | CASSVATGIGIEQFF
. | once | TRBJ2-7 | TRBV7-9 | TGTGCCTCCGGGTCGGTTGAGCAGTACTTC | CASGSVEQYF
TRBD1 | . | TRBJ2-7 | TRBV5-6 | TGTGCCAGCAGCCCCTCCGGGACAGGGGGCATTAGGTCCTACGAGCAGTACTTC | CASSPSGTGGIRSYEQYF
. | . | TRBJ1-5 | TRBV5-1 | TGCGCCAGCAGCTTAAATCCTGACACTCAGCCCCAGCATTTT | CASSLNPDTQPQHF
TRBD2 | . | TRBJ2-3 | TRBV15 | TGTGCCACCAGCTCCCCCGGTCGGGAGGCTGGCACAGATACGCAGTATTTT | CATSSPGREAGTDTQYF
. | . | TRBJ1-6 | TRBV9 | TGTGCCAGCAGCGTAGAGGAGCTTTCACCCCTCCACTTT | CASSVEELSPLHF
TRBD1 | . | TRBJ2-1 | TRBV4-1 | TGCGCCAGCAGCCAGAGCCAGGGACAGGGGGTCGGCGAGCAGTTCTTC | CASSQSQGQGVGEQFF
. | . | TRBJ2-3 | TRBV5-1 | TGCGCCAGCAGCTTGAACAGGGCTGATACGCAGTATTTT | CASSLNRADTQYF
. | . | TRBJ2-1 | TRBV7-3 | TGTGCCAGCAGCTTAGGGCAGCTAGGGGCCCAGCAGTTCTTC | CASSLGQLGAQQFF
. | . | TRBJ1-1 | TRBV29-1 | TGCAGCGGCGAGACAGCACCGAACACTGAAGCTTTCTTT | CSGETAPNTEAFF
. | . | TRBJ1-5 | TRBV28 | TGTGCCAGCAGTTTAGGGGGGGTGGGCAATCAGCCCCAGCATTTT | CASSLGGVGNQPQHF
. | . | TRBJ2-7 | TRBV2 | TGTGCCAGCAGTGGTTGGTCCAGGGGATCAGGTTCCTCCGAGCAGTACTTC | CASSGWSRGSGSSEQYF
. | . | TRBJ2-5 | TRBV9 | TGTGCCAGCAGCGTAGTGGGGGGAGCCCAAGAGACCCAGTACTTC | CASSVVGGAQETQYF
. | . | TRBJ1-2 | TRBV3-1/TRBV3-2 | TGTGCCAGCAGCCAAGAAGGTTCGGGGTATGGCTACACCTTC | CASSQEGSGYGYTF
. | few | TRBJ1-1 | TRBV2 | TGTGCCAGCAAGGAGGGCACTGAAGCTTTCTTT | CASKEGTEAFF
. | . | TRBJ2-1 | TRBV4-3 | TGCGCCAGCAGCCAAGAGGGCCCGTTGATCCCCAATGAGCAGTTCTTC | CASSQEGPLIPNEQFF
. | few | TRBJ1-1 | TRBV4-2 | TGTGCCAGCAGCCAAGTCGCGGCCGGCGCTGAAGCTTTCTTT | CASSQVAAGAEAFF
. | few | TRBJ2-7 | TRBV6-5 | TGTGCCAGCTCCGACAGCCCCTACGAGCAGTACTTC | CASSDSPYEQYF
TRBD2 | . | TRBJ2-1 | TRBV19 | TGTGCCAGTAGTTCCAGTCTAGCGGGGGGCCTGTACAATGAGCAGTTCTTC | CASSSSLAGGLYNEQFF
TRBD1 | . | TRBJ1-1 | TRBV5-8 | TGTGCCAGCACCCGGACAGGGGTGAACACTGAAGCTTTCTTT | CASTRTGVNTEAFF
. | . | TRBJ1-5 | TRBV19 | TGTGCCAGTAGTGTTAGGGGGATCGGACAGCCCCAGCATTTT | CASSVRGIGQPQHF
. | . | TRBJ1-2 | TRBV24-1 | TGTGCCACCAGTGAGTCAGGGGTCGGGGGCTACACCTTC | CATSESGVGGYTF
. | . | TRBJ2-5 | TRBV5-1 | TGCGCCAGCACGGGGAAAGAGACCCAGTACTTC | CASTGKETQYF
TRBD1 | . | TRBJ1-1 | TRBV7-8 | TGTGCCAGCAGCCCAGACAGGGTGTGGACTGAAGCTTTCTTT | CASSPDRVWTEAFF
TRBD1 | . | TRBJ1-1 | TRBV5-5 | TGTGCCAGCAGCCTTCCGACAGGGGCGACTGAAGCTTTCTTT | CASSLPTGATEAFF
. | . | TRBJ1-5 | TRBV30 | TGTGCCTGGAGGCGGGGGGCTCAGCGCAATCAGCCCCAGCATTTT | CAWRRGAQRNQPQHF
TRBD1 | . | TRBJ2-7 | TRBV11-2 | TGTGCCAGCAGCTTAGTCCGGACAGGTACGGGCGACGAGCAGTACTTC | CASSLVRTGTGDEQYF
TRBD1 | . | TRBJ1-2 | TRBV28 | TGTGCCAGCAGTTTCCTCATACAGGGGTTCTATGGCTACACCTTC | CASSFLIQGFYGYTF
TRBD2 | . | TRBJ2-5 | TRBV6-6 | TGTGCCAGCAGTCAGGGACTAGCGGGGTACCAAGAGACCCAGTACTTC | CASSQGLAGYQETQYF
. | . | TRBJ1-1 | TRBV9 | TGTGCCAGCAGCGTAGCTCCGATCGGGGGATCGACTGAAGCTTTCTTT | CASSVAPIGGSTEAFF
. | once | TRBJ1-2 | TRBV19 | TGTGCCAGCAAACCACCCCAGGTTAGCTATGGCTACACCTTC | CASKPPQVSYGYTF
TRBD1 | . | TRBJ1-6 | TRBV10-3 | TGTGCCATCAGTGGGGGACAGGGGTCCTTCTATAATTCACCCCTCCACTTT | CAISGGQGSFYNSPLHF
. | . | TRBJ1-5 | TRBV27 | TGTGCCAGCCGAGTTCTTCCAAATCAGCCCCAGCATTTT | CASRVLPNQPQHF
. | . | TRBJ1-2 | TRBV12-3/TRBV12-4 | TGTGCCAGCAGTTTTGGGGAGGACTATGGCTACACCTTC | CASSFGEDYGYTF
TRBD2 | once | TRBJ2-7 | TRBV12-5 | TGTGCTAGTGGTTTGCTCACGACTAGCGGGGGCTCCTACGAGCAGTACTTC | CASGLLTTSGGSYEQYF
TRBD1 | . | TRBJ1-5 | TRBV2 | TGTGCCAGCAGTGAATCGACAGGGGATCAGCCCCAGCATTTT | CASSESTGDQPQHF
TRBD2 | . | TRBJ2-5 | TRBV4-2 | TGTGCCAGCAGCCAACACGGACTAGCGGGTCAAAGTATGGGGGCGACCCAAGAGACCCAGTACTTC | CASSQHGLAGQSMGATQETQYF
TRBD2 | . | TRBJ2-3 | TRBV3-1/TRBV3-2 | TGTGCCAGCAGCCCGACTAGCGCGTGGGGCACAGATACGCAGTATTTT | CASSPTSAWGTDTQYF
. | . | TRBJ1-2 | TRBV6-5 | TGTGCCAGCAGCCTCTTTACGGGGGGCTCTGGTGGCTACACCTTC | CASSLFTGGSGGYTF
TRBD1 | once | TRBJ1-2 | TRBV6-5 | TGTGCCAGCAGCAAAAACAGGGGGACCCTCTATGGCTACACCTTC | CASSKNRGTLYGYTF
TRBD1 | . | TRBJ2-1 | TRBV18 | TGTGCCAGCTCAGACAGGGTACAGGGGTCCTACAATGAGCAGTTCTTC | CASSDRVQGSYNEQFF
TRBD1 | . | TRBJ2-7 | TRBV12-5 | TGTGCTAGTGGCCGGGACAGAGCCTACGAGCAGTACTTC | CASGRDRAYEQYF
. | . | TRBJ1-3 | TRBV6-6 | TGTGCCAGCAGTTACGGTGCCAGTGGAAACACCATATATTTT | CASSYGASGNTIYF
. | . | TRBJ1-1 | TRBV30 | TGTGCCTGGACGGGATGGAACACTGAAGCTTTCTTT | CAWTGWNTEAFF
. | . | TRBJ1-3 | TRBV7-9 | TGTGCCAGCAGCCTGGGTGAGGGTCGCAGAAACACCATATATTTT | CASSLGEGRRNTIYF
. | . | TRBJ2-3 | TRBV27 | TGTGCCAGCAGTTTACCATATGGGCAGCAGTATTTT | CASSLPYGQQYF
. | . | TRBJ1-4 | TRBV4-1 | TGCGCCAGCAGCCAAAACCGGGGTGAAAAACTGTTTTTT | CASSQNRGEKLFF
. | . | TRBJ2-5 | TRBV5-1 | TGCGCCAGCTTTACGCCAGGCATTCAAGAGACCCAGTACTTC | CASFTPGIQETQYF
. | . | TRBJ2-7 | TRBV13 | TGTGCCAGCAGCTTAGATGGAAGGCGGCTCTACGAGCAGTACTTC | CASSLDGRRLYEQYF